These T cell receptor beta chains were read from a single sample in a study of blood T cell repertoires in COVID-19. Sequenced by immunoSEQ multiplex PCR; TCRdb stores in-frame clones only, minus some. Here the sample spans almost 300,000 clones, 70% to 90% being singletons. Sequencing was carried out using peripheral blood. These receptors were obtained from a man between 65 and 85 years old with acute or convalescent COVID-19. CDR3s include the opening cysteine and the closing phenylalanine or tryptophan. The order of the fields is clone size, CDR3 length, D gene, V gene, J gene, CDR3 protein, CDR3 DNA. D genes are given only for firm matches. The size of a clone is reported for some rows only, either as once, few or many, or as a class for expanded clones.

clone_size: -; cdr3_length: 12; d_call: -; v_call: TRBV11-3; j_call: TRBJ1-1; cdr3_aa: CASSLGGGEAFF; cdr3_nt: TGTGCCAGCAGCTTAGGGGGAGGCGAAGCTTTCTTT
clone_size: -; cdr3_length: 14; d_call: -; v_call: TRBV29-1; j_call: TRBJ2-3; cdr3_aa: CSGGQGGVADTQYF; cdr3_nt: TGCAGCGGGGGGCAGGGAGGGGTCGCAGATACGCAGTATTTT
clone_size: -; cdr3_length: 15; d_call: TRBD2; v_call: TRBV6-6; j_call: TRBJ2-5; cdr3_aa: CASRGSGSGRETQYF; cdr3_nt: TGTGCCAGCAGGGGTAGCGGGAGTGGGCGAGAGACCCAGTACTTC
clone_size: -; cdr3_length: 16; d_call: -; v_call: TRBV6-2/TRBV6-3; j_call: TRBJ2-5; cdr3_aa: CASSYSMGRARETQYF; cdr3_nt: TGTGCCAGCAGTTACTCGATGGGCAGGGCAAGGGAGACCCAGTACTTC
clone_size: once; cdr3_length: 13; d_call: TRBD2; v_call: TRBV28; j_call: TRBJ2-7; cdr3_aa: CASTVSGGVYTYF; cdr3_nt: TGTGCCAGCACCGTGTCGGGGGGAGTGTATACGTACTTC
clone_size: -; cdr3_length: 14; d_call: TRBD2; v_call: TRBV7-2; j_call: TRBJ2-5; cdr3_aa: CASSLASGDSSQYF; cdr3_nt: TGTGCCAGCAGCCTCGCTAGCGGGGATTCATCCCAGTACTTC
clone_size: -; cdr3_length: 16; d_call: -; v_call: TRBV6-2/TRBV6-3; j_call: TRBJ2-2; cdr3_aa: CASSYSGRGNTGELFF; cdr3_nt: TGTGCCAGCAGTTACTCGGGGAGAGGGAACACCGGGGAGCTGTTTTTT
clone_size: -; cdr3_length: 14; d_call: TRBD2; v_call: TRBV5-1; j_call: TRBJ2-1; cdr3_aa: CASSSGGNYNEQFF; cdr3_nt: TGCGCCAGCAGCTCGGGGGGGAATTACAATGAGCAGTTCTTC
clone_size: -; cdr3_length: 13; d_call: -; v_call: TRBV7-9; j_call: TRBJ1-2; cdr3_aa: CASSFPQQYGYTF; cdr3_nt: TGTGCCAGCAGCTTCCCCCAACAGTATGGCTACACCTTC
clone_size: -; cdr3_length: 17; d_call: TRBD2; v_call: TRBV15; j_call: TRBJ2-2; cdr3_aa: CATSRVVGTSNTGELFF; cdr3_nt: TGTGCCACCAGCAGAGTGGTCGGGACTAGTAATACCGGGGAGCTGTTTTTT
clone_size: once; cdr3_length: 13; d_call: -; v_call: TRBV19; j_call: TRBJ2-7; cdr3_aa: CASSIDDQRKQYF; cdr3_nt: TGTGCCAGTAGTATAGATGATCAGAGGAAGCAGTACTTC
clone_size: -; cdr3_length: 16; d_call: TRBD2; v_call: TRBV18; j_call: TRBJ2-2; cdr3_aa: CASSQVSGSNTGELFF; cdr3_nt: TGTGCCAGCTCACAGGTTAGCGGGTCCAACACCGGGGAGCTGTTTTTT
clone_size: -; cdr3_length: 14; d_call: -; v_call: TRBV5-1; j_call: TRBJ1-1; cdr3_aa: CASSLRGGEAEAFF; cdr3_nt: TGCGCCAGCAGCTTACGGGGCGGGGAGGCTGAAGCTTTCTTT
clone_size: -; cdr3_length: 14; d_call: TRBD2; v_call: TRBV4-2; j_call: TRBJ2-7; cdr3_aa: CASSPLAGVGEQYF; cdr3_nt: TGTGCCAGCAGCCCTCTAGCGGGAGTCGGCGAGCAGTACTTC
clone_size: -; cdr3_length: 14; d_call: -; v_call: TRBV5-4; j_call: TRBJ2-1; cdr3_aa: CASSPYHNYNEQFF; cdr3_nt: TGTGCCAGCAGCCCTTATCACAACTACAATGAGCAGTTCTTC
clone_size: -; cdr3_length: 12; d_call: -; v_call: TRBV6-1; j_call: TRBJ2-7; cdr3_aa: CASSEDYYEQYF; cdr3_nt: TGTGCCAGCAGTGAAGACTACTACGAGCAGTACTTC
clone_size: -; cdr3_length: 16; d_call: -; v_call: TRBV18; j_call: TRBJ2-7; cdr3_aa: CASSPRVAGPSYEQYF; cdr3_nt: TGTGCCAGCTCACCACGGGTGGCGGGTCCCTCCTACGAGCAGTACTTC
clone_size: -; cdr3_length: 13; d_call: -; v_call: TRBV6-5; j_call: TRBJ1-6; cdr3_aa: CASSLTGNSPLHF; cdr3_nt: TGTGCCAGCAGTTTGACGGGTAATTCACCCCTCCACTTT
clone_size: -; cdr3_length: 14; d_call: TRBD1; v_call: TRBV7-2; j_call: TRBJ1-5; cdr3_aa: CASSFTGGNQPQHF; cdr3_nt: TGTGCCAGCAGCTTTACAGGGGGCAATCAGCCCCAGCATTTT
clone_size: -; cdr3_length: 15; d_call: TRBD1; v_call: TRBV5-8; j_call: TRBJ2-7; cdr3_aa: CASSLVGTGDYEQYF; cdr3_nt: TGTGCCAGCAGCTTGGTAGGGACAGGGGACTACGAGCAGTACTTC
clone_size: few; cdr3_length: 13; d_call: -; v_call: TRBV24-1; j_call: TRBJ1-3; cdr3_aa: CATSAGGGNTIYF; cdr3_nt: TGTGCCACCAGTGCGGGGGGCGGAAACACCATATATTTT
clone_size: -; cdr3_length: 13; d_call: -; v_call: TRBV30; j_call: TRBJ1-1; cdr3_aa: CACFRRKNTEAFF; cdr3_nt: TGTGCCTGCTTCCGGCGGAAGAACACTGAAGCTTTCTTT